The 10 T cell receptor beta chains given below trace back to one sample, sequenced in a study of T cell responses to AZD1222 COVID-19 vaccine. Only in-frame clones appear in the TCRdb table, and some are missing; sequencing was by immunoSEQ multiplex PCR. The sample holds 90,000 to 150,000 clones, 80% to 95% seen once. Sample: peripheral blood, taken 28 days after the second AZD1222 dose. The receptors here all came from an adult who received the AZD1222 COVID-19 vaccine.

The chain recombines TRBV18 with TRBJ1-4; 7 bases are a match to TRBD1. Germline V gives CDR1 KGHSH, CDR2 LQKENI. The CDR3 is 15 amino acids. V was pared by 5 bases and J by 8 bases, with 11 bases of the junction left unmatched. The CDR3 DNA reads TGTGCCAGCTCAACTAACAGGGGAGTTCAGGAAAAACTGTTTTTT. It is translated as CASSTNRGVQEKLFF. Looking up the rest from reference TRBV18 and TRBJ1-4 gives the full variable domain: NAGVMQNPRHLVRRRGQEARLRCSPMKGHSHVYWYRQLPEEGLKFMVYLQKENIIDESGMPKERFSAEFPKEGPSILRIQQVVRGDSAAYFCASSTNRGVQEKLFFGSGTQLSVL.

The genes are TRBV7-9 and TRBJ1-4; D call uncertain. The CDR3 extends over 11 amino acids. Germline V gene sequence: CDR1 SEHNR, CDR2 FQNEAQ (reference sequence). V shed 5 bases and J shed 7 bases, with 5 bases lying between them. The CDR3, as DNA: TGTGCCAGCAGCCGGTCTGAAAAACTGTTTTTT. Protein sequence: CASSRSEKLFF.

The V and J genes are TRBV6-1 and TRBJ1-6, with 7 bases that match TRBD1. With 3 bases clipped from V and 6 bases from J, the junction kept 5 bases outside the gene matches. Germline loops: CDR1 MNHNS, CDR2 SASEGT. The CDR3 totals 15 residues. DNA for the CDR3: TGTGCCAGCAGTGAGGTGGGACAGTCTAATTCACCCCTCCACTTT. Translation gives CASSEVGQSNSPLHF.

A single count supports this clone. This chain links TRBV28 with TRBJ2-7, with 10 bases lining up with TRBD2. The length of the CDR3 is 15 residues. CDR1 and CDR2 (germline): MDHEN, SYDVKM. Trimming removed 7 bases from V and 3 bases from J; junction bases left unmatched: 9. CDR3 coding DNA: TGTGCCAGCATCAATACCGGGACTAGCGTCTACGAGCAGTACTTC. Translation: CASINTGTSVYEQYF. The full variable domain, its missing parts supplied by reference TRBV28 and TRBJ2-7, is DVKVTQSSRYLVKRTGEKVFLECVQDMDHENMFWYRQDPGLGLRLIYFSYDVKMKEKGDIPEGYSVSREKKERFSLILESASTNQTSMYLCASINTGTSVYEQYFGPGTRLTVT.

The rearrangement uses TRBV3-1 (or the pseudogene TRBV3-2) and TRBJ1-1; no clear D gene. Germline V gives CDR1 LGHDT, CDR2 YNNKEL (reference sequence). This CDR3 is built from 14 residues. The ends were cut back, 2 bases at V and 1 base at J, with 8 bases in the middle. The CDR3: CASSQYQSNTEAFF. DNA of the CDR3: TGTGCCAGCAGCCAATATCAGTCGAACACTGAAGCTTTCTTT.

The chain couples TRBV7-9 to TRBJ1-2; D remains unclear. Trimming stripped 1 base from V and 3 bases from J, with 9 bases between. Per the germline V gene, CDR1 is SEHNR and CDR2 is FQNEAQ (reference sequence). This CDR3 region has 14 residues. The CDR3 region is CASSLDVSDYGYTF. The CDR3 bases are TGTGCCAGCAGCTTAGATGTCAGCGACTATGGCTACACCTTC.

V is TRBV19 and J is TRBJ1-6; D may be TRBD1 (5 bases). Germline assignment: CDR1 LNHDA and CDR2 SQIVND (reference sequence). The CDR3 spans 13 residues. V was shortened by 4 bases and J by 17 bases, with 18 bases between the two germline ends. In nucleotides, the CDR3 is TGTGCCAGTAGTAACCCGGACAAACCCCCGGTCCACTTT. This gives the protein CASSNPDKPPVHF.

This sequence joins TRBV5-4 and TRBJ2-5; D is unresolved. The CDR3 is made up of 16 amino acids. Germline values: CDR1 SGHNT, CDR2 YYREEE (reference sequence). Trimming cost V 2 bases and J 2 bases, with 16 bases left between them. This chain's CDR3 is CASSFDPGMVQETQYF. CDR3 in DNA: TGTGCCAGCAGCTTCGACCCCGGAATGGTACAAGAGACCCAGTACTTC. The entire variable domain, with the rest obtained from reference TRBV5-4 and TRBJ2-5, is as follows: ETGVTQSPTHLIKTRGQQVTLRCSSQSGHNTVSWYQQALGQGPQFIFQYYREEENGRGNFPPRFSGLQFPNYSSELNVNALELDDSALYLCASSFDPGMVQETQYFGPGTRLLVL.

To note about this clone: The junction departs from the called germline gene at one end, perhaps through a read error. CDR3 residues: CASSLGTSGTTDTQYF. In DNA, the CDR3 is TGTGCTAGCAGCTTAGGGACTAGCGGGACCACAGATACGCAGTATTTT. The chain links TRBV7-7 to TRBJ2-3, with 13 nucleotides matching TRBD2. Germline CDR1 is SSHAT and CDR2 is FNYEAQ (reference sequence). The CDR3 contains 16 residues.

The rearrangement links TRBV6-5 to TRBJ1-1; no clear D. The V gene lost 0 bases and the J gene lost 6 bases, with 11 bases spanning the gap. There are 14 residues in the CDR3. Germline CDR1 is MNHEY and CDR2 is SVGAGI. DNA for the CDR3: TGTGCCAGCAGTTACTCCCGGGAAGGCGCTGAAGCTTTCTTT. It codes for CASSYSREGAEAFF.